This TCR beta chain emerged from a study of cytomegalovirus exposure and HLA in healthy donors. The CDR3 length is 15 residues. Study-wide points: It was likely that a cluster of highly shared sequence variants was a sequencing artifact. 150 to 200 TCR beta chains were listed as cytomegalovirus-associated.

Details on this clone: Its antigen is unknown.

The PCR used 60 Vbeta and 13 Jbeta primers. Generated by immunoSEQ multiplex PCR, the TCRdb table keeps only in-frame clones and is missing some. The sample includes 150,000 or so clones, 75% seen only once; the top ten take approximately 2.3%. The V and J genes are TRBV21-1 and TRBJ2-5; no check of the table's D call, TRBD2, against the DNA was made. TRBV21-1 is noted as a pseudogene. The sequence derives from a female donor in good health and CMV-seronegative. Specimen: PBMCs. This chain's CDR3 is CATSSPSVVQETQYF. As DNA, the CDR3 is TGTGCCACCTCTAGCCCGTCGGTGGTCCAAGAGACCCAGTACTTC.